Below, one T cell receptor beta chain is given with its context. What it binds is not known. These data originate in a study of shared clonotypes between healthy human individuals. Terminally differentiated effector memory CD45RA+ cells were excluded from the naive CD8 cells, which were CD45RO-negative and positively selected for CCR7. Per the germline V gene, CDR1 is SQVTM and CDR2 is ANQGSEA. V lost 5 bases and J lost 3; bases outside the gene matches: 6. CDR3 length: 13 amino acids. Broader study findings: Several donors held about 4.5% of naive CD4 clonotypes in common.

This table comes from immunoSEQ multiplex PCR, and its TCRdb copy is limited to in-frame clones, with some not included. This sample carries about 870,000 clones, around 92% of them seen once, and the ten largest clones take 24%. Material for sequencing was naive CD8+ T cells sorted from blood. This chain joins TRBV29-1 and TRBJ2-7, with 8 bases identical to TRBD1. The sequence derives from a man aged 25 to 40 in good health. CDR3 in DNA: TGCAGCGTTATGGCAGGGGGCGGCTACGAGCAGTACTTC. Protein sequence: CSVMAGGGYEQYF.